This T cell receptor beta chain was sequenced in a study of cytomegalovirus exposure and HLA in healthy donors. Study summary: One earlier analysis, a look at roughly 170 million T cells, found 117 million unique TCR beta sequences.

A note on this clone: What it binds is not known.

Losses at the gene ends were 2 bases for V and 6 bases for J; bases not matched to a gene: 1. Germline values: CDR1 GTSNPN, CDR2 SVGIG (reference sequence). The CDR3 sequence is 12 residues long. Vbeta (60) and Jbeta (13) primers were used in the PCR. The data were produced by immunoSEQ multiplex PCR, yet TCRdb's version contains in-frame clones alone and is incomplete. The data show 110,000 or so clones, with 80% to 90% seen just once and 1.5% to 2% held by the top ten. Whole-study findings and limits: An Asian-associated ancestry cluster reportedly showed fewer N-insertions than the approximately 650-donor mean in a later analysis. In a later analysis, V- and J-gene trimming of beta chains associated with a DCLRE1C missense variant, replicated independently. In an earlier analysis, in under 700 donors, most V segments appeared productive either ~90% or ~30% of the time.

The genes are TRBV30 and TRBJ2-7; 10 bases fit TRBD1. The receptor was isolated from a man aged 40-49 years in good health and CMV-seronegative. The sequencing input was PBMCs. The CDR3 loop is CAWSRQGAEQYF. The CDR3 nucleotides read TGTGCCTGGAGTAGACAGGGGGCCGAGCAGTACTTC. The full variable domain, with the rest looked up from reference TRBV30 and TRBJ2-7, is SQTIHQWPATLVQPVGSPLSLECTVEGTSNPNLYWYRQAAGRGLQLLFYSVGIGQISSEVPQNLSASRPQDRQFILSSKKLLLSDSGFYLCAWSRQGAEQYFGPGTRLTVT.